The 10 T cell receptor beta chains below were found in one sample sequenced in a study of blood T cell repertoires in COVID-19. This table comes from immunoSEQ multiplex PCR, and its TCRdb copy is limited to in-frame clones, with some not included. Of roughly 250,000 clones in the sample, 70% to 90% were seen once. Sequenced: peripheral blood. The receptors here all came from a woman aged 25-40 years with COVID-19, enrolled during active disease.

This chain connects TRBV7-2 to TRBJ1-6, with D perhaps TRBD1 (5 bases). Trimming removed 5 bases at V and 0 bases at J, with 17 bases between. This CDR3 contains 18 residues. The germline gives CDR1 SGHTA, CDR2 FQGNSA. This CDR3 is CASSPPGQGGSYNSPLHF. CDR3 bases: TGTGCCAGCAGCCCGCCCGGGCAGGGAGGCTCCTATAATTCACCCCTCCACTTT.

The chain is built from TRBV2 and TRBJ2-7, with TRBD1 identical over 7 bases. The CDR3 loop spans 14 amino acids. Losses at the gene ends were 10 bases for V and 1 base for J; bases not matched to a gene: 10. The germline V gene encodes CDR1 SNHLY and CDR2 FYNNEI. The CDR3, as DNA: TGTGCCACCTCCCGACAGGGAGTTTCCTACGAGCAGTACTTC. Its translation is CATSRQGVSYEQYF.

The V call is TRBV7-6, the J call TRBJ2-1; 13 nucleotides line up with TRBD2. CDR1 and CDR2 (germline): SGHVS, FNYEAQ. V was pared by 5 bases and J by 2 bases, with 9 bases of the junction left unmatched. The CDR3 is 18 amino acids. The CDR3 DNA sequence: TGTGCCAGCAGCAGGACCCTTACTAGCGGGGGGGCCTACAATGAGCAGTTCTTC. Encoded protein: CASSRTLTSGGAYNEQFF.

The chain recombines TRBV4-1 with TRBJ2-3; tentative D call: TRBD2 (7 bases). V lost 2 bases and J 3 bases, leaving 18 bases between the germline ends. This CDR3 has 17 residues. The germline V gene encodes CDR1 MGHRA and CDR2 YSYEKL. CDR3 DNA: TGCGCCAGCAGCCAAATGGGGGGGCGGTTTGGAACAGATACGCAGTATTTT. Its translation is CASSQMGGRFGTDTQYF.

CDR3 sequence reads: CASSSSSGANVLTF. As DNA, the CDR3 is TGCGCCAGCAGTAGCTCCTCTGGGGCCAACGTCCTGACTTTC. The chain uses TRBV5-1 and TRBJ2-6; D uncertain. This CDR3 region has 14 residues. Trimming removed 5 bases at V and 0 bases at J, with 6 bases between. The germline CDR1 and CDR2 sequences are SGHRS and YFSETQ.

The J gene is TRBJ2-5, the V gene TRBV6-5; possible D gene TRBD2, 6 bases. Germline V gene data show CDR1 as MNHEY and CDR2 as SVGAGI. The CDR3 loop spans 14 amino acids. The germline V and J ends were trimmed by 4 bases and 9 bases, with 18 bases remaining between them. Here the CDR3 reads CASSSRGGPVAQYF. The CDR3 bases are TGTGCCAGCAGTTCACGCGGAGGGCCGGTGGCCCAGTACTTC.

The chain links TRBV6-5 to TRBJ2-7; tentatively, D is TRBD2 (5 bases). Germline V lookup: CDR1 MNHEY, CDR2 SVGAGI. This CDR3 spans 13 amino acids. V lost 0 bases and J 6 bases, leaving 9 bases between the germline ends. The CDR3 nucleotides read TGTGCCAGCAGTTACTCGGAGGCGGCCGAGCAGTACTTC. It translates to CASSYSEAAEQYF.

The chain carries TRBV15 and TRBJ1-1; 9 bases fit TRBD1. CDR3 length equals 16 residues. V was clipped by 2 bases and J by 6 bases; unmatched bases: 10. The germline V gene has CDR1 LNHNV and CDR2 YYDKDF (reference sequence). The CDR3 nucleotides read TGTGCCACCAGCAGATCTCCGGGACAGGGTAACCCTGAAGCTTTCTTT. It encodes CATSRSPGQGNPEAFF.

This chain joins TRBV7-6 and TRBJ1-1; TRBD1 aligns across 8 bases. CDR1 is SGHVS and CDR2 is FNYEAQ in the germline V gene. The V and J ends lost 5 bases and 2 bases, in that order; junction bases with no gene match: 4. This CDR3 contains 14 residues. The DNA for the CDR3 is TGTGCCAGCAGCGCAGGGGGCTTTAACACTGAAGCTTTCTTT. Translation: CASSAGGFNTEAFF.

This chain links TRBV7-5 with TRBJ2-7; TRBD1 is taken as the D call from the table, unchecked against the DNA. TRBV7-5 is noted as a pseudogene. This CDR3 is 15 amino acids long. DNA of the CDR3: TGTGTCAGAAGCTTGCAGGATCGGAAGAATTACGAGCAGTACTTC. Translating it yields CVRSLQDRKNYEQYF.